The 24 T cell receptor beta chains in this list originate from one sample, sequenced in a study of blood T cell repertoires in COVID-19. The data were produced by immunoSEQ multiplex PCR, yet TCRdb's version contains in-frame clones alone and is incomplete. The repertoire consists of 250,000 or so clones, with roughly 88% occurring once and the leading ten covering roughly 2%. The sequenced material came from PBMCs or T cells enriched from blood (not recorded which). The source of these receptors is a woman in her forties or fifties who had recovered from COVID-19.

The chain couples TRBV5-4 to TRBJ2-3; 10 bases align to TRBD2. This CDR3 has 14 amino acids. Germline loops: CDR1 SGHNT, CDR2 YYREEE (reference sequence). Trimming at V came to 4 bases and at J to 6 bases, leaving 5 bases not matched to a gene. As DNA, the CDR3 is TGTGCCAGCAGCCATAGCGGGGGGCGGGATACGCAGTATTTT. It yields the protein CASSHSGGRDTQYF.

As concerns this clone: This sample also contains other DNA sequences that code for the same CDR3. The V gene is TRBV28, the J gene TRBJ2-7; D gene unclear. Deletions cut 5 bases from V and 4 bases from J, with 6 bases between. The CDR3 covers 11 residues. Germline CDR1 MDHEN, CDR2 SYDVKM. CDR3 region: CASSPRYEQYF. Written as DNA, the CDR3 is TGTGCCAGCAGTCCCCGGTACGAGCAGTACTTC.

This clone occurred a few times. The J gene is TRBJ1-5, the V gene TRBV10-2; no definite D call. In germline, CDR1 is WSHSY, CDR2 SAAADI. Trimming shortened V by 4 bases and J by 7 bases, and 11 bases separated the two germline ends. The CDR3 has 13 residues. The CDR3 bases are TGCGCCAGCAGTGGAGGGTCTGGACAGCCCCAGCATTTT. It encodes CASSGGSGQPQHF.

The chain recombines TRBV10-2 with TRBJ1-1, with 7 bases aligning to TRBD1. The germline V gene has CDR1 WSHSY and CDR2 SAAADI. CDR3 length: 14 amino acids. With V trimmed by 2 bases and J by 3 bases, 3 bases remained unmatched. This CDR3 reads CASSEGTAYTEAFF. The CDR3 region has the DNA TGCGCCAGCAGTGAGGGGACAGCCTACACTGAAGCTTTCTTT.

The chain joins TRBV5-1 to TRBJ1-2; 8 bases align to TRBD1. Per germline, CDR1 SGHRS and CDR2 YFSETQ. Trimming at V came to 2 bases and at J to 6 bases, leaving 6 bases not matched to a gene. This CDR3 contains 14 residues. The CDR3 DNA reads as TGCGCCAGCAGCTTATGGACAGGGCAAGATGGCTACACCTTC. Translation gives CASSLWTGQDGYTF.

The chain uses TRBV19 and TRBJ1-2, with 8 positions matching TRBD1. Germline values: CDR1 LNHDA, CDR2 SQIVND (reference sequence). The CDR3 has 13 residues. The V and J ends lost 7 bases and 5 bases, in that order; junction bases with no gene match: 6. CDR3 sequence (DNA): TGTGCCAGTAACCCTGACAGGGGTTATGGCTACACCTTC. Translation: CASNPDRGYGYTF.

V usage is TRBV30 and J usage is TRBJ2-2, with TRBD1 as a possible D gene (5 bases). This CDR3 comprises 11 residues. The germline V gene encodes CDR1 GTSNPN and CDR2 SVGIG (reference sequence). The chain's CDR3 is CAGQNTGELFF. The CDR3 DNA sequence: TGTGCGGGGCAGAACACCGGGGAGCTGTTTTTT.

V is TRBV27 and J is TRBJ2-7; 7 positions agree with TRBD2. The CDR3 spans 13 residues. Germline CDR1 reads MNHEY; CDR2 reads SMNVEV (reference sequence). V lost 8 bases, J lost 4 bases, and 8 bases stayed unmatched. CDR3 amino acids: CASRRDYQYEQYF. The CDR3 DNA reads as TGTGCCAGCCGCCGGGACTACCAATACGAGCAGTACTTC.

This chain uses TRBV5-1 with TRBJ1-1; TRBD1 aligns across 8 bases. From germline, CDR1 is SGHRS and CDR2 YFSETQ. This CDR3 region has 13 residues. With 5 bases clipped from V and 8 bases from J, the junction kept 8 bases outside the gene matches. CDR3 nucleotides: TGCGCCAGCAGACACCTCGGGACAGGAGAAGCTTTCTTT. It codes for CASRHLGTGEAFF.

Note on this clone: This specimen includes other DNA sequences encoding the same CDR3. The V call is TRBV29-1, the J call TRBJ2-7; no firm D call. The germline V gene has CDR1 SQVTM and CDR2 ANQGSEA. The CDR3 contains 10 residues. V was trimmed by 4 bases and J by 7 bases, leaving 8 bases between them. The CDR3 DNA reads as TGCAGCGTTGGAGGTGGGGAGCAGTACTTC. Translating gives CSVGGGEQYF.

The chain links TRBV4-3 to TRBJ1-4, with TRBD1 matching 9 bases. Germline-derived CDR1 and CDR2 are LGHNA and YSLEER. The junction had 6 bases not matched to a gene; V was cut back by 3 bases and J by 7 bases. The CDR3 spans 15 residues. The CDR3 reads CASSQEGQGSEKLFF. In DNA, the CDR3 is TGCGCCAGCAGCCAGGAAGGACAGGGGAGTGAAAAACTGTTTTTT.

The chain is built from TRBV5-1 and TRBJ2-1, with D maybe TRBD2 (7 bases). This CDR3 is built from 13 residues. Germline V lookup: CDR1 SGHRS, CDR2 YFSETQ. Trimming took 3 bases from V and 10 from J, leaving 14 bases between them. The CDR3, as DNA: TGCGCCAGCAGCTCAAGGGGGGGAGGAGAGCAGTTCTTC. It is translated as CASSSRGGGEQFF.

The chain couples TRBV5-1 to TRBJ1-2, with D unresolved. Germline values: CDR1 SGHRS, CDR2 YFSETQ. V lost 3 bases and J 4 bases, leaving 10 bases between the germline ends. The CDR3 is 13 residues long. The CDR3 nucleotides read TGCGCCAGCAGCTCTGACAATACCTATGGCTACACCTTC. This encodes CASSSDNTYGYTF.

The chain links TRBV11-2 to TRBJ1-2; 7 bases map to TRBD1. Germline V lookup: CDR1 SGHAT, CDR2 FQNNGV. The ends lost 5 bases at V and 2 bases at J; junction bases unmatched: 5. This CDR3 comprises 14 residues. The chain's CDR3 is CASSAGQPNYGYTF. The CDR3 DNA reads TGTGCCAGCAGCGCGGGACAGCCCAACTATGGCTACACCTTC.

The chain employs TRBV5-4 and TRBJ1-2; the D is unclear. From germline, CDR1 is SGHNT and CDR2 YYREEE (reference sequence). Trimming stripped 1 base from V and 0 bases from J, with 13 bases between. CDR3 length: 16 amino acids. The CDR3 DNA follows: TGTGCCAGCAGCTTGATGGACGGACTTTCTAACTATGGCTACACCTTC. Translation: CASSLMDGLSNYGYTF. Variable domain in full (rest from reference TRBV5-4 and TRBJ1-2): ETGVTQSPTHLIKTRGQQVTLRCSSQSGHNTVSWYQQALGQGPQFIFQYYREEENGRGNFPPRFSGLQFPNYSSELNVNALELDDSALYLCASSLMDGLSNYGYTFGSGTRLTVV.

The chain recombines TRBV3-1 (or the pseudogene TRBV3-2) with TRBJ2-2, with D tentatively TRBD2 (6 bases). Germline V lookup: CDR1 LGHDT, CDR2 YNNKEL (reference sequence). V dropped 4 bases and J dropped 1 base, with 10 bases sitting between them. The CDR3 is 15 residues long. The CDR3 nucleotides are TGTGCCAGCAGCCCCCGGGACTTGAACACCGGGGAGCTGTTTTTT. Its protein is CASSPRDLNTGELFF.

The chain joins TRBV19 to TRBJ1-5; TRBD1 matches at 8 bases. The CDR3 is 15 residues long. In germline, CDR1 is LNHDA, CDR2 SQIVND (reference sequence). With V trimmed by 4 bases and J by 7 bases, 9 bases remained unmatched. The CDR3 here is CASSTRQGPSQPQHF. In nucleotides, the CDR3 is TGTGCCAGTAGTACCCGACAGGGGCCGAGCCAGCCCCAGCATTTT.

The chain combines TRBV2 with TRBJ1-5, with D uncertain. CDR1 is SNHLY, CDR2 FYNNEI, per germline. This CDR3 region has 15 residues. The V gene lost 4 bases and the J gene lost 3 bases, with 13 bases spanning the gap. As DNA, the CDR3 is TGTGCCAGCAGTGCGAGGGCTGGCCCCAATCAGCCCCAGCATTTT. This sequence encodes CASSARAGPNQPQHF.

J is TRBJ2-1 and V is TRBV7-2; 9 bases map to TRBD1. Looked up from germline, CDR1 is SGHTA and CDR2 is FQGNSA. The V and J ends lost 5 bases and 15 bases, in that order; junction bases with no gene match: 11. CDR3 size: 13 residues. The CDR3 sequence is CASSGPGQGIRFF. In DNA, the CDR3 is TGTGCCAGCAGCGGACCGGGACAGGGTATTCGGTTCTTC.

The rearrangement uses TRBV27 and TRBJ2-7; 7 nucleotides agree with TRBD1. This CDR3 is built from 15 residues. From germline, CDR1 is MNHEY and CDR2 SMNVEV (reference sequence). J lost 1 base, V lost 4 bases, and 7 bases had no gene match. The DNA of the CDR3 is TGTGCCAGCAGTTCGGTATACAGGGGATCCTACGAGCAGTACTTC. Amino acids: CASSSVYRGSYEQYF.

This chain uses TRBV6-5 with TRBJ2-7; 12 bases line up with TRBD2. Per germline, CDR1 MNHEY and CDR2 SVGAGI. The J segment lost 6 bases and the V segment lost 6 bases, leaving 3 bases of the junction unmatched. This CDR3 spans 13 amino acids. CDR3 DNA sequence: TGTGCCAGCAGCCCGGGACTAGCGGGCGAGCAGTACTTC. This codes for CASSPGLAGEQYF.

The chain uses TRBV6-6 and TRBJ2-7; the match to TRBD2 covers 7 bases. This CDR3 comprises 13 residues. V lost 7 bases, J lost 7 bases, and 10 bases stayed unmatched. CDR1 is MNHNY, CDR2 SVGAGI, per germline (reference sequence). The CDR3 nucleotides are TGTGCCAGCACCAATTCGGGGGGTGTTGAGCAGTACTTC. Amino acid sequence: CASTNSGGVEQYF.

The chain uses TRBV7-8 and TRBJ2-7; the D is unclear. V was clipped by 5 bases and J by 4 bases, with 9 bases between them. This CDR3 has 12 residues. Per germline, CDR1 SGHVS and CDR2 FQNEAQ. The CDR3 bases are TGTGCCAGCAGCCAAACCACATACGAGCAGTACTTC. Translated: CASSQTTYEQYF.

The chain carries TRBV11-2 and TRBJ2-2, with D maybe TRBD2 (6 bases). Germline loops: CDR1 SGHAT, CDR2 FQNNGV. This CDR3 comprises 16 residues. V was trimmed by 5 bases and J by 0 bases, leaving 13 bases between them. The CDR3 sequence is CASSPWGGTNTGELFF. CDR3 sequence (DNA): TGTGCCAGCAGCCCCTGGGGCGGGACGAACACCGGGGAGCTGTTTTTT. The complete variable domain, with remaining parts taken from reference TRBV11-2 and TRBJ2-2, reads EAGVAQSPRYKIIEKRQSVAFWCNPISGHATLYWYQQILGQGPKLLIQFQNNGVVDDSQLPKDRFSAERLKGVDSTLKIQPAKLEDSAVYLCASSPWGGTNTGELFFGEGSRLTVL.